This T cell receptor (beta chain) was retrieved from a study of T-cell memory formation after mild COVID-19. Overall study: There were largely donor-specific TCR clusters.

TCRdb re-analysed the 5' RACE reads in MiXCR, keeping a single row per CDR3 protein. The table includes 300,000 to 400,000 distinct CDR3 sequences, 25% to 30% detected once. Between the trimmed V and J ends, which lost 7 bases and 0 bases, there was a span of 12 bases. Germline V gene lookup returns CDR1 SGHVS and CDR2 FNYEAQ. The CDR3 is made up of 14 amino acids. Study conclusions and caveats: Clones that contracted from day 15 to 85 were balanced CD4/CD8, while later expanders leaned CD4+. The study found contracting CD4+ clones mainly in CM and EM and contracting CD8+ clones in EMRA.

Worth noting for this clonotype: Its cognate antigen is unknown.

The sequenced sample consisted of PBMCs or a T cell subset sorted from them (not recorded which). The chain combines TRBV7-6 with TRBJ1-2; perhaps TRBD1 as D (6 bases). The clonotype was recovered from an adult woman who had mild COVID-19 (a few samples of this study predate the infection). Cell type and time point are not known. The CDR3 spells CASKPAGANYGYTF. DNA for the CDR3: TGTGCCAGCAAACCGGCAGGGGCTAACTATGGCTACACCTTC.